Following are 27 T cell receptor beta chains from one sample sequenced in a study of neurological immune-mediated disorders. TCRdb reanalysed the 5' RACE reads using MiXCR and keeps one entry per CDR3 protein. This repertoire shows 45,000 to 50,000 distinct CDR3 sequences, roughly 4.4% found once; its top ten account for around 5%. The sample taken for sequencing was PBMCs. These receptor sequences come from a woman aged 55-70 years with multiple sclerosis.

This clonotype has at least ten counts. The chain combines TRBV4-1 with TRBJ2-1; D possibly corresponds to TRBD1 (5 bases). Trimming removed 4 bases at V and 2 bases at J, with 18 bases between. The germline V gene encodes CDR1 MGHRA and CDR2 YSYEKL. This CDR3 has 17 amino acids. In DNA, the CDR3 is TGCGCCAGCAGCCGAGAAGGAAGGGGTAGGACCTACAATGAGCAGTTCTTC. Translating it yields CASSREGRGRTYNEQFF.

This clonotype was seen ten or more times. The chain carries TRBV20-1 and TRBJ1-6; possibly TRBD1 for D (5 bases). Trimming took off 6 bases at V and 7 bases at J, with 19 bases between the two ends. The germline V gene has CDR1 DFQATT and CDR2 SNEGSKA (reference sequence). The CDR3 is made up of 15 amino acids. CDR3 sequence (DNA): TGCAGTGCCCAAGAACGACAGCGCCCGAATTCACCCCTCCACTTT. Translating gives CSAQERQRPNSPLHF.

Ten or more counts support this clonotype. This chain connects TRBV12-3 or TRBV12-4 to TRBJ1-2; TRBD1 agrees at 8 bases. CDR3 length equals 14 residues. V dropped 3 bases and J dropped 8; count of bases not matched to a gene: 8. This CDR3 is CASSFRQQGVGYTF. The CDR3 DNA is TGTGCCAGCAGTTTCCGTCAACAGGGGGTCGGCTACACCTTC.

In this sample, this clonotype turned up a few times. This chain joins TRBV5-1 and TRBJ2-2, with D perhaps assigned TRBD1 or TRBD2 (5 bases each). CDR1 is SGHRS and CDR2 is YFSETQ in the germline V gene. The CDR3 runs 15 residues. Trimming removed 3 bases at V and 4 bases at J, with 13 bases between. The CDR3 sequence is CASSYRVGATGELFF. The CDR3, as DNA: TGCGCCAGCAGCTACCGAGTCGGGGCCACCGGGGAGCTGTTTTTT.

In DNA form, the CDR3 reads TGCGCCAGCAGCTTGGAGGCAGGGCAAGAGACCCAGTACTTC. Translated: CASSLEAGQETQYF. The chain combines TRBV5-1 with TRBJ2-5, with TRBD1 as a possible D gene (5 bases). The length of the CDR3 is 14 residues. Trimming took 0 bases from V and 2 from J, leaving 8 bases between them. The germline gives CDR1 SGHRS, CDR2 YFSETQ. Complete variable domain (other parts from reference TRBV5-1 and TRBJ2-5): KAGVTQTPRYLIKTRGQQVTLSCSPISGHRSVSWYQQTPGQGLQFLFEYFSETQRNKGNFPGRFSGRQFSNSRSEMNVSTLELGDSALYLCASSLEAGQETQYFGPGTRLLVL.

Only a few counts were recorded for this clonotype. V is TRBV20-1 and J is TRBJ1-1, with D uncertain. Germline assignment: CDR1 DFQATT and CDR2 SNEGSKA (reference sequence). Trimming removed 2 bases at V and 1 base at J, with 20 bases between. The CDR3 has 17 residues. CDR3: CSARQTLVSRQNTEAFF. CDR3 sequence (DNA): TGCAGTGCTAGACAAACCCTAGTAAGTCGGCAGAACACTGAAGCTTTCTTT.

This clonotype occurred many times. The chain has TRBV7-9 and TRBJ2-5; a possible D gene is TRBD2 (6 bases). V lost 1 base and J 2 bases, leaving 11 bases between the germline ends. The CDR3 length is 15 residues. Germline CDR1 is SEHNR and CDR2 is FQNEAQ (reference sequence). For the CDR3, the DNA is TGTGCCAGCAGCTTAGGGGGACTCGAGCAAGAGACCCAGTACTTC. Its protein product is CASSLGGLEQETQYF. The full variable domain, completed using reference TRBV7-9 and TRBJ2-5, is DTGVSQNPRHKITKRGQNVTFRCDPISEHNRLYWYRQTLGQGPEFLTYFQNEAQLEKSRLLSDRFSAERPKGSFSTLEIQRTEQGDSAMYLCASSLGGLEQETQYFGPGTRLLVL.

Ten or more counts support this clonotype. This chain connects TRBV29-1 to TRBJ1-6; D is ambiguous. Between the trimmed V and J ends, which lost 5 bases and 9 bases, there was a span of 14 bases. Germline CDR1 is SQVTM and CDR2 is ANQGSEA. The CDR3 sequence is 13 residues long. CDR3 in amino acids: CSVQRTVGSPLHF. CDR3 bases: TGCAGCGTTCAGCGGACCGTTGGTTCACCCCTCCACTTT.

This clonotype was detected many times. The chain has TRBV7-9 and TRBJ1-1; TRBD1 matches at 7 bases. CDR1 is SEHNR, CDR2 FQNEAQ, per germline (reference sequence). The V and J ends lost 1 base and 6 bases, in that order; junction bases with no gene match: 5. The CDR3 contains 14 residues. This CDR3 is CASSLETGFSEAFF. The DNA for the CDR3 is TGTGCCAGCAGCTTAGAGACAGGGTTTTCTGAAGCTTTCTTT.

This clonotype was picked up many times. The gene calls are TRBV24-1 and TRBJ2-3, with a tentative D call TRBD1 (7 bases). The ends were cut back, 4 bases at V and 2 bases at J, with 15 bases in the middle. The CDR3 covers 16 residues. Germline CDR1 is KGHDR and CDR2 is SFDVKD. The chain's CDR3 is CATSEGGTENTDTQYF. As DNA, the CDR3 is TGTGCCACCAGTGAGGGCGGGACAGAGAACACAGATACGCAGTATTTT.

At least ten counts were recorded for this clonotype. The chain links TRBV10-3 to TRBJ1-2; D is undetermined. V was shortened by 2 bases and J by 3 bases, with 7 bases between the two germline ends. The length of the CDR3 is 13 residues. Germline CDR1 is ENHRY and CDR2 is SYGVKD. CDR3 loop: CAISEGRYYGYTF. The CDR3, as DNA: TGTGCCATCAGTGAGGGGCGGTACTATGGCTACACCTTC.

This clonotype was observed a handful of times. The chain has TRBV29-1 and TRBJ2-2; 8 nucleotides line up with TRBD2. V was clipped by 3 bases and J by 6 bases; unmatched bases: 6. This CDR3 is built from 14 residues. Per germline, CDR1 SQVTM and CDR2 ANQGSEA. DNA of the CDR3: TGCAGCGTTGATAGAGCGGGAGTGGCCGGGGAGCTGTTTTTT. As protein: CSVDRAGVAGELFF.

This clonotype was recorded at least ten times. This rearrangement joins TRBV5-1 to TRBJ1-2; possible D gene TRBD1, 5 bases. Germline V gene lookup returns CDR1 SGHRS and CDR2 YFSETQ. V lost 3 bases to trimming and J lost 8 bases, with 14 bases between them. This CDR3 has 13 residues. CDR3 bases: TGCGCCAGCAGCTACGGGACGCCCGGAGGCTACACCTTC. Its translation: CASSYGTPGGYTF.

This chain joins TRBV7-9 and TRBJ2-3, with D unclear. CDR3 size: 14 residues. The germline V gene has CDR1 SEHNR and CDR2 FQNEAQ (reference sequence). V was trimmed by 5 bases and J by 5 bases, leaving 14 bases between them. Written as DNA, the CDR3 is TGTGCCAGCAGCCCCTCGCAGTCTGGAGATACGCAGTATTTT. It translates to CASSPSQSGDTQYF.

This clonotype occurred many times. CDR3 loop: CASSLVLQETQYF. Written as DNA, the CDR3 is TGTGCCAGCAGCTTAGTCCTCCAAGAGACCCAGTACTTC. The chain combines TRBV7-2 with TRBJ2-5, with D uncertain. The germline V gene encodes CDR1 SGHTA and CDR2 FQGNSA. The CDR3 has 13 amino acids. V was trimmed by 1 base and J by 1 base, leaving 4 bases between them.

This clonotype was seen a handful of times. The chain recombines TRBV6-2 or TRBV6-3 with TRBJ2-3; D is unclear. V was pared by 7 bases and J by 3 bases, with 8 bases between. Germline CDR1 MNHEY, CDR2 SVGEGT. This CDR3 contains 12 residues. Here the CDR3 DNA reads TGTGCCAGCACCACTCGGACAGATACGCAGTATTTT. Amino acids: CASTTRTDTQYF.

This clonotype was recorded at least ten times. The chain links TRBV29-1 to TRBJ1-1; D is undetermined. Trimming took 3 bases from V and 6 from J, leaving 8 bases between them. The CDR3 consists of 11 residues. Germline CDR1 SQVTM, CDR2 ANQGSEA. In nucleotides, the CDR3 is TGCAGCGTTGAGATAGGCCCTGAAGCTTTCTTT. Translation gives CSVEIGPEAFF.

This clonotype is medium-sized in the sample. The rearrangement links TRBV20-1 to TRBJ1-1; a weak D match, TRBD1 (5 bases). With 3 bases removed from V and 1 base from J, the gap between germline ends came to 12 bases. Germline CDR1 reads DFQATT; CDR2 reads SNEGSKA (reference sequence). The CDR3 is 14 amino acids. CDR3 DNA sequence: TGCAGTGCTAGGGGGGGACCCCCGAACACTGAAGCTTTCTTT. Protein sequence: CSARGGPPNTEAFF.

This clonotype was counted between two and nine times. The rearrangement joins TRBV10-3 to TRBJ2-7, with D unclear. This CDR3 is 11 amino acids long. The germline V and J ends were trimmed by 5 bases and 5 bases, with 7 bases remaining between them. Per the germline V gene, CDR1 is ENHRY and CDR2 is SYGVKD. CDR3 nucleotides: TGTGCCATCAGTCGACTCGACGAGCAGTACTTC. Its protein is CAISRLDEQYF.

This clonotype was observed many times. The CDR3 loop reads CSANSKTAANSPLHF. CDR3 nucleotides: TGCAGTGCTAATAGTAAGACAGCGGCTAATTCACCCCTCCACTTT. The rearrangement uses TRBV20-1 and TRBJ1-6; maybe TRBD1 (5 bases). V was shortened by 4 bases and J by 6 bases, with 16 bases between the two germline ends. Germline V gene sequence: CDR1 DFQATT, CDR2 SNEGSKA (reference sequence). The CDR3 covers 15 residues.

The gene calls are TRBV20-1 and TRBJ2-1, with D hard to call. V shed 5 bases and J shed 5 bases, with 13 bases lying between them. The CDR3 contains 13 residues. CDR1 is DFQATT, CDR2 SNEGSKA, per germline (reference sequence). CDR3 residues: CSAPTSMNNEQFF. CDR3 DNA sequence: TGCAGTGCTCCGACTTCCATGAACAATGAGCAGTTCTTC.

The chain combines TRBV10-3 with TRBJ1-1; possibly TRBD1 for D (5 bases). Germline V gene sequence: CDR1 ENHRY, CDR2 SYGVKD. The CDR3 loop spans 15 amino acids. V gave up 3 bases and J gave up 1 base, with 12 bases separating them. The CDR3 nucleotides are TGTGCCATCAGTGACCCGAGCGGACAGAACACTGAAGCTTTCTTT. Translated, it gives CAISDPSGQNTEAFF.

This clonotype was seen repeatedly, ten times or more. The chain has TRBV4-3 and TRBJ2-1; D remains unclear. The CDR3 is 13 amino acids. The germline V gene has CDR1 LGHNA and CDR2 YSLEER. Trimming removed 4 bases from V and 5 bases from J, with 9 bases in between. The CDR3 nucleotides are TGCGCCAGCAGCCTGGAATGGAACAATGAGCAGTTCTTC. The encoded protein is CASSLEWNNEQFF.

This clonotype was counted at least ten times. The V gene is TRBV20-1, the J gene TRBJ1-3; tentative D call: TRBD1 (6 bases). Germline CDR1 DFQATT, CDR2 SNEGSKA (reference sequence). Trimming removed 6 bases from V and 2 bases from J, with 20 bases in between. This CDR3 comprises 16 residues. The CDR3 DNA reads as TGCAGTGCCTTATATATCGAGCAGGGGACTGGAAACACCATATATTTT. Protein: CSALYIEQGTGNTIYF.

The table lists this clonotype with many counts. V gene TRBV27 combines with J gene TRBJ2-7; D may be TRBD2 (5 bases). Trimming shortened V by 6 bases and J by 5 bases, and 8 bases separated the two germline ends. The CDR3 is made up of 11 amino acids. Germline CDR1 MNHEY, CDR2 SMNVEV (reference sequence). Written as DNA, the CDR3 is TGTGCCAGCAGACGACTAAACGAGCAGTACTTC. Translated: CASRRLNEQYF.

This clonotype showed up many times. The chain is built from TRBV3-1 and TRBJ1-5; D not certain. CDR1 and CDR2 (germline): LGHDT, YNNKEL (reference sequence). The V end was cut by 1 base, the J end by 3 bases, with 4 bases between. The CDR3 contains 13 residues. This CDR3 reads CASSQGFNQPQHF. CDR3 nucleotides: TGTGCCAGCAGCCAAGGCTTCAATCAGCCCCAGCATTTT.

This clonotype has at least ten counts. The chain carries TRBV10-3 and TRBJ2-1, with 8 bases aligning to TRBD2. Looked up from germline, CDR1 is ENHRY and CDR2 is SYGVKD. V dropped 1 base and J dropped 4; count of bases not matched to a gene: 3. This CDR3 is 15 amino acids long. The CDR3 DNA sequence: TGTGCCATCAGTGAGTTTAGCGGGGTTTACAATGAGCAGTTCTTC. This codes for CAISEFSGVYNEQFF.